This T cell receptor beta chain was found in a study of relationships among human T cell subsets. Study outcomes and limitations: Many CDR3s were shared across Th1, Th2 and regulatory subsets. Clones with over 100 reads held over 55% of CD8+ cytotoxic sequences.

This CDR3 contains 16 residues. Trimming removed 4 bases from V and 5 bases from J; junction bases left unmatched: 10. The germline V gene has CDR1 KGHSH and CDR2 LQKENI. CD4+CD25+ regulatory T cells came from anti-CD25 bead selection of positively selected CD4+ cells. Only a few counts were recorded for this clonotype. What it recognizes is unknown. From mRNA, alpha and beta CDR3 regions were amplified using semiquantitative ARM-PCR. ARM-PCR used tagged nested gene-specific primers, then communal superprimers for exponential amplification. Exonuclease cleared nested primers, then first-round products were reamplified. One entry per CDR3 protein results from TCRdb running MiXCR on the multiplex PCR reads. This table holds some 14,000 distinct CDR3 sequences, approximately 60% found once.

The rearrangement links TRBV18 to TRBJ2-1; TRBD2 aligns across 8 bases. The specimen was Tregs sorted from blood. The clonotype comes from a man in his forties or fifties in good health. CDR3 nucleotide sequence: TGTGCCAGCTCACAGCGGGTCGGGACTAGGGACAATGAGCAGTTCTTC. This translates into CASSQRVGTRDNEQFF.